One T cell receptor beta chain is described in this entry. The CDR3 covers 17 residues. Germline V gene data show CDR1 as LGHNA and CDR2 as YSLEER. The V and J ends lost 0 bases and 0 bases respectively, with 13 bases between them. This table comes from immunoSEQ multiplex PCR, and its TCRdb copy is limited to in-frame clones, with some not included. The top ten hold over 0.12% of the sample, which has a few million clones, about 92% seen once. This specimen comes from a study of shared clonotypes between healthy human individuals. This TCR came from a young man in good health. The sequenced sample was naive CD4+ T cells sorted from blood. Specified subset: CD45RA+ positively selected. V is TRBV4-3 and J is TRBJ2-3, with D perhaps matching TRBD1 (6 bases). The CDR3 sequence: CASSQDWRTASTDTQYF. The CDR3 bases are TGCGCCAGCAGCCAAGATTGGAGGACAGCTAGCACAGATACGCAGTATTTT.